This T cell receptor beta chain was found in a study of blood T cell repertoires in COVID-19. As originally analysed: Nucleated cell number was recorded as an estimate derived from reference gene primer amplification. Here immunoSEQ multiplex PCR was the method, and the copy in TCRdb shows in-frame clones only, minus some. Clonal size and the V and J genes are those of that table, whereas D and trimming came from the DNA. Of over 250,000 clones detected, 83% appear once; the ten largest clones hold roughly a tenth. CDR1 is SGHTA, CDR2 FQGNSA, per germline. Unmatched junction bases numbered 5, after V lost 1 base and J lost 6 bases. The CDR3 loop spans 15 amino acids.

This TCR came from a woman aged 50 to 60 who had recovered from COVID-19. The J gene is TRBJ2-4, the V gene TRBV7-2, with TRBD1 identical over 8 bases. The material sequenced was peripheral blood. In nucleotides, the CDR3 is TGTGCCAGCAGCTTAGGGGGGACAGGAGGAAACATTCAGTACTTC. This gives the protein CASSLGGTGGNIQYF. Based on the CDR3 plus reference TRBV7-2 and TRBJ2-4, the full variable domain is GAGVSQSPSNKVTEKGKDVELRCDPISGHTALYWYRQSLGQGLEFLIYFQGNSAPDKSGLPSDRFSAERTGGSVSTLTIQRTQQEDSAVYLCASSLGGTGGNIQYFGAGTRLSVL.